This T cell receptor (beta chain) appears in the sequencing data of a study of cytomegalovirus exposure and HLA in healthy donors. Regarding the study as a whole: Association of a missense DCLRE1C variant with TCR beta V- and J-gene trimming was reported in a later analysis.

The PCR made use of 60 Vbeta and 13 Jbeta primers. Produced via immunoSEQ multiplex PCR; TCRdb's table is partial and in-frame only. The sample has under 150,000 clones, over 70% seen once. The CDR3 extends over 15 amino acids. From germline, CDR1 is KGHSH and CDR2 LQKENI. The V segment lost 4 bases and the J segment 3 bases; nucleotides outside the gene matches: 6. A word on this clone: Antigen: not known.

This rearrangement joins TRBV18 to TRBJ2-7, with TRBD2 matching 10 bases. Sequencing was carried out using PBMCs. This clonotype was sampled from a woman aged 40-49 years in good health and CMV-seronegative. CDR3 region: CASSLSRTSGYEQYF. The CDR3 DNA sequence: TGTGCCAGCTCACTTTCTCGGACTAGCGGCTACGAGCAGTACTTC.